The 21 T cell receptor beta chains listed next were all sequenced from one sample in a study of vaccination and CD4 T cells after COVID-19. No antigen has been assigned to these receptors. Treatment here: roughly 10-day PBMC culture with coronavirus spike peptide pools or control peptides (ViraFEST assay). The Oncomine TCR Beta short-read assay was what sequenced the DNA obtained from cultured CD4+ T cells. MiXCR was run by TCRdb on the PCR reads, yielding one entry per CDR3 protein. The sample lists about 16,000 distinct CDR3 sequences, roughly 50% occurring once. Sample: CD4+ T cells from blood, cultured in vitro, taken before SARS-CoV-2 vaccination. These receptors were taken from a human donor who had recovered from COVID-19.

A single count supports this clonotype. This chain joins TRBV20-1 and TRBJ1-5, with D hard to call. Germline V CDR1 and CDR2: DFQATT, SNEGSKA (reference sequence). The CDR3 length is 15 residues. V was pared by 0 bases and J by 0 bases, with 9 bases between. The CDR3 region is CSAREASYSNQPQHF. CDR3 in DNA: TGCAGTGCTAGAGAGGCCAGTTATAGCAATCAGCCCCAGCATTTT.

There are a few counts of this clonotype. V gene TRBV20-1 combines with J gene TRBJ2-3; D ambiguous. V was shortened by 6 bases and J by 2 bases, with 12 bases between the two germline ends. The CDR3 spans 13 residues. Per the germline V gene, CDR1 is DFQATT and CDR2 is SNEGSKA (reference sequence). The CDR3 sequence is CSADRENTDTQYF. DNA of the CDR3: TGCAGTGCCGATAGAGAGAACACAGATACGCAGTATTTT.

This chain uses TRBV6-1 with TRBJ2-1; 10 nucleotides match TRBD2. Germline CDR1 MNHNS, CDR2 SASEGT. V was clipped by 6 bases and J by 5 bases; unmatched bases: 7. The CDR3 contains 15 residues. The CDR3 spells CASSTSGRAHNEQFF. CDR3 nucleotides: TGTGCCAGCAGCACCAGCGGGAGGGCCCACAATGAGCAGTTCTTC.

V usage is TRBV4-2 and J usage is TRBJ1-5; D is possibly TRBD1 (5 bases). The ends were cut back, 0 bases at V and 2 bases at J, with 11 bases in the middle. Germline V gene lookup returns CDR1 LGHNA and CDR2 YNFKEQ. This CDR3 has 16 amino acids. The chain's CDR3 is CASSQEVQGGNQPQHF. CDR3 sequence (DNA): TGTGCCAGCAGCCAAGAGGTGCAGGGAGGCAATCAGCCCCAGCATTTT.

This chain links TRBV15 with TRBJ1-5; D unresolved. The CDR3 spans 13 residues. In germline, CDR1 is LNHNV, CDR2 YYDKDF (reference sequence). Trimming left V 8 bases short and J 9 bases short, with 17 bases between. This CDR3 reads CATSADYQRPQHF. DNA for the CDR3: TGTGCCACCTCAGCCGATTATCAGCGGCCCCAGCATTTT. The complete variable domain, with remaining parts taken from reference TRBV15 and TRBJ1-5, reads DAMVIQNPRYQVTQFGKPVTLSCSQTLNHNVMYWYQQKSSQAPKLLFHYYDKDFNNEADTPDNFQSRRPNTSFCFLDIRSPGLGDTAMYLCATSADYQRPQHFGDGTRLSIL.

The chain links TRBV27 to TRBJ2-2; TRBD2 might be the D (6 bases). V was clipped by 5 bases and J by 1 base, with 20 bases between them. CDR1 and CDR2 (germline): MNHEY, SMNVEV (reference sequence). The CDR3 has 18 amino acids. DNA for the CDR3: TGTGCCAGCAGTCTCCGAGACGTGGACGGGGGGAACACCGGGGAGCTGTTTTTT. Translated, it gives CASSLRDVDGGNTGELFF.

This clonotype was observed a handful of times. The J gene is TRBJ2-7, the V gene TRBV15; 7 bases map to TRBD1. CDR3 size: 14 residues. From germline, CDR1 is LNHNV and CDR2 YYDKDF (reference sequence). Trimming at V came to 5 bases and at J to 5 bases, leaving 9 bases not matched to a gene. The CDR3 sequence: CATSGGQEFDEQYF. The CDR3 DNA follows: TGTGCCACCAGCGGAGGACAGGAGTTCGACGAGCAGTACTTC.

The chain combines TRBV7-9 with TRBJ1-5; 7 bases are shared with TRBD1. This CDR3 region has 15 residues. The V segment lost 5 bases and the J segment 4 bases; nucleotides outside the gene matches: 8. CDR1 SEHNR and CDR2 FQNEAQ come from the germline V gene (reference sequence). In nucleotides, the CDR3 is TGTGCCAGCAGCCGGATCGGGACAGTTAATCAGCCCCAGCATTTT. Encoded protein: CASSRIGTVNQPQHF.

There are a few counts of this clonotype. The chain couples TRBV19 to TRBJ2-1; TRBD1 aligns across 9 bases. The V segment lost 6 bases and the J segment 9 bases; nucleotides outside the gene matches: 6. The CDR3 spans 13 residues. Germline CDR1 and CDR2: LNHDA and SQIVND (reference sequence). CDR3 in amino acids: CASRRTGAGEQFF. In nucleotides, the CDR3 is TGTGCCAGTAGGAGGACAGGGGCTGGTGAGCAGTTCTTC.

This clonotype was seen a few times. The chain recombines TRBV27 with TRBJ2-7; 9 bases fit TRBD2. This CDR3 spans 14 amino acids. With 6 bases clipped from V and 4 bases from J, the junction kept 7 bases outside the gene matches. Germline-derived CDR1 and CDR2 are MNHEY and SMNVEV (reference sequence). The CDR3 loop reads CASSKQGLAYEQYF. In nucleotides, the CDR3 is TGTGCCAGCAGCAAACAGGGACTAGCTTACGAGCAGTACTTC.

This sequence joins TRBV7-9 and TRBJ2-7; 9 nucleotides match TRBD1. CDR1 is SEHNR, CDR2 FQNEAQ, per germline (reference sequence). J gave up 2 bases and V 1 base, and 9 bases lay outside the gene matches. CDR3 length: 17 amino acids. The CDR3 coding sequence is TGTGCCAGCAGCTTAGGGGGCGGGACAGGGAGTCCCTACGAGCAGTACTTC. The encoded protein is CASSLGGGTGSPYEQYF.

The J gene is TRBJ2-3, the V gene TRBV7-8, with TRBD1 matching over 9 bases. Germline V gene lookup returns CDR1 SGHVS and CDR2 FQNEAQ. V gave up 5 bases and J gave up 2 bases; unmatched junction bases: 8. The CDR3 has 16 residues. Here the CDR3 reads CASSPKDRGVTDTQYF. The CDR3 coding sequence is TGTGCCAGCAGCCCTAAGGACAGGGGCGTCACAGATACGCAGTATTTT.

V and J are TRBV7-2 and TRBJ2-7, with 8 bases aligning to TRBD1. This CDR3 has 14 residues. Looked up from germline, CDR1 is SGHTA and CDR2 is FQGNSA. The V and J ends lost 5 bases and 2 bases, in that order; junction bases with no gene match: 5. CDR3: CASSQDRGAYEQYF. CDR3 in DNA: TGTGCCAGCAGCCAAGACAGGGGAGCCTACGAGCAGTACTTC.

This clonotype was detected only a few times. J is TRBJ2-7 and V is TRBV19; 8 bases are shared with TRBD1. Germline loops: CDR1 LNHDA, CDR2 SQIVND (reference sequence). V shed 3 bases and J 3 bases; nucleotides not matched to a gene: 7. The CDR3 has 15 amino acids. The CDR3 DNA is TGTGCCAGTAGTATCGCCCAGGGGGCGCGCTACGAGCAGTACTTC. Its translation is CASSIAQGARYEQYF. The variable domain in full, completed from reference TRBV19 and TRBJ2-7, reads DGGITQSPKYLFRKEGQNVTLSCEQNLNHDAMYWYRQDPGQGLRLIYYSQIVNDFQKGDIAEGYSVSREKKESFPLTVTSAQKNPTAFYLCASSIAQGARYEQYFGPGTRLTVT.

The chain employs TRBV20-1 and TRBJ2-7, with 7 nucleotides matching TRBD1. V was clipped by 5 bases and J by 3 bases; unmatched bases: 13. Germline-derived CDR1 and CDR2 are DFQATT and SNEGSKA (reference sequence). The CDR3 has 15 amino acids. The CDR3 coding sequence is TGCAGTGCTGAAAGAGCAGGGGGTTCTCTCTACGAGCAGTACTTC. Residues: CSAERAGGSLYEQYF.

The rearrangement links TRBV7-2 to TRBJ1-3; a possible D gene is TRBD1 (5 bases). The CDR3 extends over 17 amino acids. Trimming stripped 5 bases from V and 0 bases from J, with 17 bases between. Germline loops: CDR1 SGHTA, CDR2 FQGNSA. CDR3 in amino acids: CASSPRGTGLSGNTIYF. The DNA for the CDR3 is TGTGCCAGCAGCCCGCGGGGGACCGGTCTCTCTGGAAACACCATATATTTT.

This clonotype was counted between two and nine times. V and J are TRBV20-1 and TRBJ1-2; D gene uncertain. Germline V gene lookup returns CDR1 DFQATT and CDR2 SNEGSKA (reference sequence). The CDR3 totals 15 residues. The ends were cut back, 0 bases at V and 1 base at J, with 12 bases in the middle. The CDR3 spells CSARELARFNYGYTF. CDR3 sequence (DNA): TGCAGTGCTAGAGAGTTAGCACGGTTTAACTATGGCTACACCTTC.

The genes are TRBV7-2 and TRBJ2-6; 16 bases are shared with TRBD2. The germline V gene has CDR1 SGHTA and CDR2 FQGNSA. The CDR3 is 17 residues long. Trimming at V came to 5 bases and at J to 9 bases, leaving 7 bases not matched to a gene. DNA of the CDR3: TGTGCCAGCAGCGCCGGGACTAGCGGGAGGGAGGTCAACGTCCTGACTTTC. It codes for CASSAGTSGREVNVLTF.

The rearrangement uses TRBV7-8 and TRBJ2-7, with 10 bases fitting TRBD1. V lost 5 bases, J lost 3 bases, and 7 bases stayed unmatched. CDR3 length equals 15 residues. Germline-derived CDR1 and CDR2 are SGHVS and FQNEAQ. The CDR3 DNA reads as TGTGCCAGCAGCACTCAGAGGGACAGGGGCTACGAGCAGTACTTC. This sequence encodes CASSTQRDRGYEQYF. Looking up the rest from reference TRBV7-8 and TRBJ2-7 gives the full variable domain: GAGVSQSPRYKVAKRGQDVALRCDPISGHVSLFWYQQALGQGPEFLTYFQNEAQLDKSGLPSDRFFAERPEGSVSTLKIQRTQQEDSAVYLCASSTQRDRGYEQYFGPGTRLTVT.

This clonotype has a handful of counts. The chain is built from TRBV6-5 and TRBJ2-7; 8 bases match TRBD1. The CDR3 extends over 16 amino acids. V dropped 4 bases and J dropped 7; count of bases not matched to a gene: 15. Germline lookup yields CDR1 MNHEY and CDR2 SVGAGI. CDR3: CASSSSGGTGYGEQYF. The CDR3 DNA reads as TGTGCCAGCAGTTCTTCCGGCGGGACAGGTTATGGTGAGCAGTACTTC.

Judged by abundance, this clonotype is medium-sized. V is TRBV12-3 or TRBV12-4 and J is TRBJ2-6; TRBD1 matches at 8 bases. V shed 5 bases, J shed 4 bases, and the junction held 7 bases outside the gene matches. The CDR3 runs to 16 residues. The CDR3 nucleotides read TGTGCCAGCAGTGCCAGACAGGGGTCCGGGGCCAACGTCCTGACTTTC. Translation gives CASSARQGSGANVLTF.